The clone carrying this TCR beta chain came up a few times. The sample belongs to a study of T-cell memory formation after mild COVID-19. Turning to the study itself: Clusters of TCRs were largely donor specific.

Germline CDR1 is LGHNA and CDR2 is YNFKEQ. The length of the CDR3 is 16 residues. V was pared by 4 bases and J by 3 bases, with 15 bases between. TCRdb passed the 5' RACE reads through MiXCR, listing each CDR3 protein once. The repertoire holds about 250,000 distinct CDR3 sequences, with just over 15% as singletons. The TCR comes from an adult woman who had mild COVID-19 (a few samples of this study predate the infection). Cell type and time point are not known. The sample consisted of PBMCs or a T cell subset sorted from them (not recorded which). J is TRBJ2-2 and V is TRBV4-2, with D possibly matching TRBD1 (5 bases). CDR3 in amino acids: CASSPLGLGDTGELFF. CDR3 DNA: TGTGCCAGCAGCCCCCTCGGGCTAGGGGACACCGGGGAGCTGTTTTTT.